These 26 T cell receptor beta chains originate from one sample sequenced in a study of siplizumab effects on memory and regulatory T cells. Only in-frame clones appear in the TCRdb table, and some are missing; sequencing was by immunoSEQ multiplex PCR. The top ten hold over 0.12% of the sample, which has about 100,000 clones, 91% seen once. Sequencing was done on a sample of CD4+ T cells sorted from blood. These receptors were collected from a human donor in good health.

The rearrangement links TRBV13 to TRBJ1-3; D possibly corresponds to TRBD1 (5 bases). The V gene's germline CDR1 is PRHDT and CDR2 FYEKMQ (reference sequence). Trimming removed 1 base from V and 2 bases from J, with 12 bases in between. The CDR3 has 16 residues. CDR3 DNA: TGTGCCAGCAGCTTAGCCGAGGGGAGAGCTGGAAACACCATATATTTT. Translated, it gives CASSLAEGRAGNTIYF.

The chain couples TRBV7-9 to TRBJ1-1; D uncertain. CDR1 and CDR2 (germline): SEHNR, FQNEAQ (reference sequence). This CDR3 region has 14 residues. V gave up 2 bases and J gave up 1 base, with 8 bases separating them. The CDR3 DNA follows: TGTGCCAGCAGCTTAAAATCAGAGAACACTGAAGCTTTCTTT. This codes for CASSLKSENTEAFF.

The V call is TRBV27, the J call TRBJ2-2, with 14 nucleotides matching TRBD2. This CDR3 comprises 22 residues. Per the germline V gene, CDR1 is MNHEY and CDR2 is SMNVEV (reference sequence). With 5 bases clipped from V and 5 bases from J, the junction kept 22 bases outside the gene matches. The CDR3: CASSPLRGAGTSGGTNTGELFF. CDR3 in DNA: TGTGCCAGCAGTCCACTACGCGGGGCCGGGACTAGCGGGGGCACCAATACCGGGGAGCTGTTTTTT.

The table lists this clone with a count of one. The chain uses TRBV27 and TRBJ1-2; possible D gene TRBD1, 6 bases. From germline, CDR1 is MNHEY and CDR2 SMNVEV (reference sequence). The CDR3 totals 17 residues. Between the trimmed V and J ends, which lost 5 bases and 3 bases, there was a span of 22 bases. The CDR3 DNA reads TGTGCCAGCAGTCTTACGATCCTATGGGGGCTAGACTATGGCTACACCTTC. Its protein product is CASSLTILWGLDYGYTF.

The chain carries TRBV7-3 and TRBJ1-1, with D perhaps TRBD1 (6 bases). Germline CDR1 SGHTA, CDR2 FQGTGA. The CDR3 contains 14 residues. The ends were cut back, 5 bases at V and 5 bases at J, with 15 bases in the middle. CDR3 nucleotide sequence: TGTGCCAGCAGCCCCACAGGGAGTAGGACTGAAGCTTTCTTT. Translation: CASSPTGSRTEAFF.

V and J are TRBV11-2 and TRBJ2-2, with 8 bases identical to TRBD1. The CDR3 extends over 16 amino acids. Germline lookup yields CDR1 SGHAT and CDR2 FQNNGV. V trimming: 5 bases; J trimming: 8 bases; junction bases outside the gene matches: 13. DNA of the CDR3: TGTGCCAGCAGCCTTCTCCGACAGGGGAAAACGGGGGAGCTGTTTTTT. Translated, it gives CASSLLRQGKTGELFF. The full variable domain, rest sourced from reference TRBV11-2 and TRBJ2-2, is EAGVAQSPRYKIIEKRQSVAFWCNPISGHATLYWYQQILGQGPKLLIQFQNNGVVDDSQLPKDRFSAERLKGVDSTLKIQPAKLEDSAVYLCASSLLRQGKTGELFFGEGSRLTVL.

This clone was detected once. The gene calls are TRBV2 and TRBJ2-5; D is ambiguous. CDR1 and CDR2 from the germline V gene are SNHLY and FYNNEI. Trimming removed 7 bases from V and 7 bases from J, with 19 bases in between. The CDR3 extends over 14 amino acids. The CDR3: CASKQSYSLGTQYF. CDR3 sequence (DNA): TGTGCCAGCAAACAAAGCTATTCTCTCGGGACCCAGTACTTC.

The J gene is TRBJ1-2, the V gene TRBV28, with 8 positions matching TRBD1. This CDR3 has 13 residues. CDR1 MDHEN and CDR2 SYDVKM come from the germline V gene. V shed 7 bases and J 8 bases; nucleotides not matched to a gene: 9. In DNA form, the CDR3 reads TGTGCCAGCAACCCGACAGGGGCCGGGGGCTACACCTTC. Its protein product is CASNPTGAGGYTF.

This clone was seen more than once but under ten times. The chain links TRBV2 to TRBJ1-6; TRBD1 is a possible D gene (5 bases). The CDR3 loop spans 13 amino acids. Trimming took off 7 bases at V and 13 bases at J, with 17 bases between the two ends. Germline V lookup: CDR1 SNHLY, CDR2 FYNNEI. The CDR3 is CASIKREGEPLHF. DNA of the CDR3: TGTGCCAGCATCAAGAGGGAAGGGGAGCCCCTCCACTTT.

V gene TRBV28 combines with J gene TRBJ2-5; weak D call: TRBD1 (5 bases). This CDR3 is 13 amino acids long. Per the germline V gene, CDR1 is MDHEN and CDR2 is SYDVKM. Trimming removed 7 bases from V and 1 base from J, with 10 bases in between. CDR3 in amino acids: CASNNRGQETQYF. The CDR3 bases are TGTGCCAGCAATAATAGGGGCCAAGAGACCCAGTACTTC.

The V call is TRBV30, the J call TRBJ1-1; D perhaps matches TRBD1 (5 bases). The CDR3 has 13 residues. The V gene lost 4 bases and the J gene lost 4 bases, with 13 bases spanning the gap. Germline V gives CDR1 GTSNPN, CDR2 SVGIG (reference sequence). The CDR3 is CAWMWGGSTEAFF. Here the CDR3 DNA reads TGTGCCTGGATGTGGGGGGGGAGCACTGAAGCTTTCTTT.

The J gene is TRBJ1-6, the V gene TRBV25-1; D is ambiguous. The CDR3 totals 13 residues. Germline V gene data show CDR1 as MGHDK and CDR2 as SYGVNS. Trimming cost V 4 bases and J 10 bases, with 11 bases left between them. The CDR3 region has the DNA TGTGCCAGCAGTGTGGGTTCAAACTCACCCCTCCACTTT. As protein: CASSVGSNSPLHF. Complete variable domain (other parts from reference TRBV25-1 and TRBJ1-6): EADIYQTPRYLVIGTGKKITLECSQTMGHDKMYWYQQDPGMELHLIHYSYGVNSTEKGDLSSESTVSRIRTEHFPLTLESARPSHTSQYLCASSVGSNSPLHFGNGTRLTVT.

The chain is built from TRBV27 and TRBJ2-5; 7 positions match TRBD1. The last part of the DNA fits TRBJ2-7 better; the J call may be wrong. The CDR3 spans 15 residues. Germline V lookup: CDR1 MNHEY, CDR2 SMNVEV (reference sequence). CDR3: CASSLRGQETYEQYF. Here the CDR3 DNA reads TGTGCCAGCAGTTTACGCGGACAGGAGACCTACGAGCAGTACTTC.

The genes are TRBV18 and TRBJ2-5, with D uncertain. The CDR3 length is 12 residues. Germline-derived CDR1 and CDR2 are KGHSH and LQKENI. Trimming removed 5 bases from V and 2 bases from J, with 6 bases in between. The CDR3 protein is CASSAYQETQYF. The CDR3, as DNA: TGTGCCAGCTCAGCGTATCAAGAGACCCAGTACTTC. Variable domain in full (rest from reference TRBV18 and TRBJ2-5): NAGVMQNPRHLVRRRGQEARLRCSPMKGHSHVYWYRQLPEEGLKFMVYLQKENIIDESGMPKERFSAEFPKEGPSILRIQQVVRGDSAAYFCASSAYQETQYFGPGTRLLVL.

The chain joins TRBV6-1 to TRBJ1-3; 7 positions match TRBD1. Looked up from germline, CDR1 is MNHNS and CDR2 is SASEGT. V gave up 4 bases and J gave up 3 bases; unmatched junction bases: 6. There are 15 residues in the CDR3. The CDR3, as DNA: TGTGCCAGCAGTGTCACAGGGGATGGTGGAAACACCATATATTTT. It yields the protein CASSVTGDGGNTIYF.

V gene TRBV7-2 combines with J gene TRBJ2-3, with 8 nucleotides matching TRBD2. V was clipped by 2 bases and J by 0 bases; unmatched bases: 10. Germline loops: CDR1 SGHTA, CDR2 FQGNSA. The CDR3 extends over 18 amino acids. The CDR3 DNA sequence: TGTGCCAGCAGCTTACGGCCGGGGGGGCTCACTAGCACAGATACGCAGTATTTT. Translated: CASSLRPGGLTSTDTQYF.

This chain links TRBV19 with TRBJ1-6; the D gene is possibly TRBD1 (5 bases). With 4 bases removed from V and 10 bases from J, the gap between germline ends came to 14 bases. CDR1 is LNHDA and CDR2 is SQIVND in the germline V gene (reference sequence). This CDR3 comprises 14 residues. CDR3 sequence (DNA): TGTGCCAGTAGTAATTACAGGTCTGGGTCACCCCTCCACTTT. It encodes CASSNYRSGSPLHF.

V is TRBV6-4 and J is TRBJ2-3, with D unresolved. This CDR3 is built from 12 residues. CDR1 and CDR2 (germline): MRHNA, SNTAGT. Trimming took off 0 bases at V and 7 bases at J, with 5 bases between the two ends. CDR3 region: CASSDSIYTQYF. For the CDR3, the DNA is TGTGCCAGCAGTGACTCGATTTATACGCAGTATTTT.

This clone was seen just once. The V gene is TRBV5-1, the J gene TRBJ2-1; no clear D. The CDR3 sequence is 13 residues long. Trimming took off 0 bases at V and 12 bases at J, with 13 bases between the two ends. Germline lookup yields CDR1 SGHRS and CDR2 YFSETQ. The CDR3 region has the DNA TGCGCCAGCAGCTTGGTGCAGGCCAGAGGGCAGTTCTTC. Protein product: CASSLVQARGQFF.

The chain carries TRBV18 and TRBJ1-1; D uncertain. The CDR3 is made up of 15 amino acids. Trimming shortened V by 5 bases and J by 4 bases, and 17 bases separated the two germline ends. Germline V CDR1 and CDR2: KGHSH, LQKENI. The chain's CDR3 is CASSWADSLSTEAFF. CDR3 bases: TGTGCCAGCTCATGGGCAGATTCTTTAAGCACTGAAGCTTTCTTT.

The gene calls are TRBV28 and TRBJ1-2; the D gene is possibly TRBD1 (5 bases). Trimming took off 7 bases at V and 6 bases at J, with 18 bases between the two ends. The germline V gene has CDR1 MDHEN and CDR2 SYDVKM. This CDR3 comprises 14 residues. CDR3 loop: CASKLPGGSHGYTF. The CDR3, as DNA: TGTGCCAGCAAGCTGCCGGGGGGATCACATGGCTACACCTTC.

This sequence joins TRBV6-1 and TRBJ1-6, with D possibly being TRBD1 (5 bases). The CDR3 sequence is 12 residues long. In germline, CDR1 is MNHNS, CDR2 SASEGT. V lost 5 bases and J 18 bases, leaving 17 bases between the germline ends. This chain's CDR3 is CASSTTGSSNHF. In DNA form, the CDR3 reads TGTGCCAGCAGTACTACAGGATCATCTAACCACTTT.

DNA of the CDR3: TGTGCCAGCAGGCCAACGGACAGAAGCAATCAGCCCCAGCATTTT. Its protein product is CASRPTDRSNQPQHF. This chain links TRBV6-5 with TRBJ1-5; possible D gene TRBD1, 6 bases. The V gene's germline CDR1 is MNHEY and CDR2 SVGAGI. V gave up 6 bases and J gave up 1 base, with 13 bases separating them. The CDR3 is made up of 15 amino acids.

The chain employs TRBV18 and TRBJ2-5, with D tentatively TRBD2 (5 bases). CDR1 is KGHSH, CDR2 LQKENI, per germline. The CDR3 length is 14 residues. V shed 2 bases and J shed 4 bases, with 11 bases lying between them. The CDR3 nucleotides are TGTGCCAGCTCACCAAGCCCCGGAGGAGAGACCCAGTACTTC. Translating gives CASSPSPGGETQYF.

V and J are TRBV5-1 and TRBJ2-3; a weak D match, TRBD1 (6 bases). CDR1 and CDR2 (germline): SGHRS, YFSETQ. The length of the CDR3 is 16 residues. Trimming cost V 0 bases and J 4 bases, with 15 bases left between them. In DNA form, the CDR3 reads TGCGCCAGCAGCTTGGCCAGATGGGGGACATCAGATACGCAGTATTTT. Translating gives CASSLARWGTSDTQYF.

The chain uses TRBV4-1 and TRBJ1-2; the D is unclear. Germline V gene sequence: CDR1 MGHRA, CDR2 YSYEKL. This CDR3 spans 17 amino acids. V lost 0 bases and J 4 bases, leaving 18 bases between the germline ends. The CDR3 region is CASSQDGDHAPPYGYTF. CDR3 DNA: TGCGCCAGCAGCCAAGATGGAGACCACGCCCCTCCCTATGGCTACACCTTC.